This passage covers 11 T cell receptor beta chains from one sample sequenced in a study of CD8 T cells in Susac syndrome. Random hexamers were used to reverse transcribe roughly 0.45 to 1 ug of RNA. TCRdb reprocessed the immunoSEQ multiplex PCR reads via MiXCR and lists one record per CDR3 protein. The sample records roughly 120,000 distinct CDR3 sequences, 93% being singletons. Material for sequencing was CD4+ T cells from PBMCs. The source of these receptors is a human donor with multiple sclerosis.

This chain connects TRBV10-3 to TRBJ1-1, with TRBD1 as a possible D gene (6 bases). This CDR3 region has 14 residues. The V end lost 7 bases, the J end lost 1 base, and 13 bases lay between the germline ends. Germline values: CDR1 ENHRY, CDR2 SYGVKD. CDR3 DNA: TGTGCCATCAAAGTACAGGGACAGAACACTGAAGCTTTCTTT. Residues: CAIKVQGQNTEAFF.

The V and J genes are TRBV5-1 and TRBJ1-1; no definite D call. Germline-derived CDR1 and CDR2 are SGHRS and YFSETQ. The CDR3 covers 12 residues. V was pared by 1 base and J by 5 bases, with 6 bases between. The CDR3, as DNA: TGCGCCAGCAGCTTGCCCGGGACTGAAGCTTTCTTT. This encodes CASSLPGTEAFF.

V and J are TRBV6-2 or TRBV6-3 and TRBJ1-2; tentatively, D is TRBD1 (5 bases). Trimming shortened V by 0 bases and J by 4 bases, and 6 bases separated the two germline ends. Germline CDR1 is MNHEY and CDR2 is SVGEGT. The CDR3 totals 13 residues. The CDR3 spells CASSYSGTYGYTF. CDR3 DNA: TGTGCCAGCAGTTACTCTGGGACCTATGGCTACACCTTC.

This chain uses TRBV5-1 with TRBJ1-1; no definite D call. The V gene's germline CDR1 is SGHRS and CDR2 YFSETQ. V shed 6 bases and J shed 5 bases, with 20 bases lying between them. The CDR3 covers 15 residues. CDR3 sequence reads: CASTLGNPEATEAFF. The CDR3 coding sequence is TGCGCCAGCACCCTAGGGAATCCGGAAGCGACTGAAGCTTTCTTT. The full variable domain, its missing parts supplied by reference TRBV5-1 and TRBJ1-1, is KAGVTQTPRYLIKTRGQQVTLSCSPISGHRSVSWYQQTPGQGLQFLFEYFSETQRNKGNFPGRFSGRQFSNSRSEMNVSTLELGDSALYLCASTLGNPEATEAFFGQGTRLTVV.

This sequence joins TRBV7-3 and TRBJ2-3; TRBD1 aligns across 9 bases. Germline V lookup: CDR1 SGHTA, CDR2 FQGTGA. This CDR3 comprises 17 residues. Trimming at V came to 2 bases and at J to 4 bases, leaving 10 bases not matched to a gene. CDR3 DNA sequence: TGTGCCAGCAGCTTACGGGCGGGACAGGGTCGAGCAGATACGCAGTATTTT. Protein product: CASSLRAGQGRADTQYF. The complete variable domain, with remaining parts taken from reference TRBV7-3 and TRBJ2-3, reads GAGVSQTPSNKVTEKGKYVELRCDPISGHTALYWYRQSLGQGPEFLIYFQGTGAADDSGLPNDRFFAVRPEGSVSTLKIQRTERGDSAVYLCASSLRAGQGRADTQYFGPGTRLTVL.

The V and J genes are TRBV7-9 and TRBJ1-2, with a possible D match to TRBD1 (5 bases). V was cut by 8 bases and J by 5 bases, with 15 bases left in between. CDR3 size: 13 residues. Germline CDR1 and CDR2: SEHNR and FQNEAQ (reference sequence). Written as DNA, the CDR3 is TGTGCCAGCCGTCGGGGGGAAGGTTATGGCTACACCTTC. Protein product: CASRRGEGYGYTF.

J is TRBJ1-3 and V is TRBV9; a weak D match, TRBD1 (5 bases). The CDR3 sequence is 16 residues long. Germline assignment: CDR1 SGDLS and CDR2 YYNGEE. V gave up 4 bases and J gave up 2 bases, with 16 bases separating them. CDR3 coding DNA: TGTGCCAGCAGCATGGGGGAGGGTTCGGCTGGAAACACCATATATTTT. This codes for CASSMGEGSAGNTIYF.

The chain carries TRBV24-1 and TRBJ2-2, with 7 bases aligning to TRBD1. CDR3 length: 16 amino acids. CDR1 is KGHDR and CDR2 is SFDVKD in the germline V gene. V trimming: 2 bases; J trimming: 7 bases; junction bases outside the gene matches: 9. The CDR3 here is CATSDYNGQEDGELFF. DNA for the CDR3: TGTGCCACCAGTGATTACAACGGACAGGAGGACGGGGAGCTGTTTTTT.

The chain has TRBV29-1 and TRBJ2-6, with TRBD1 matching 7 bases. CDR1 is SQVTM and CDR2 is ANQGSEA in the germline V gene. V was pared by 1 base and J by 1 base, with 1 base of the junction left unmatched. This CDR3 is 15 amino acids long. CDR3 coding DNA: TGCAGCGTTGAAGTACAGGGGTCTGGGGCCAACGTCCTGACTTTC. Translating it yields CSVEVQGSGANVLTF.

This sequence joins TRBV7-2 and TRBJ1-2; D ambiguous. The CDR3 length is 16 residues. The V gene's germline CDR1 is SGHTA and CDR2 FQGNSA. V was pared by 5 bases and J by 0 bases, with 16 bases between. This CDR3 reads CASSLRTVGANYGYTF. The CDR3 DNA reads as TGTGCCAGCAGCCTTCGGACGGTGGGCGCTAACTATGGCTACACCTTC.

The rearrangement uses TRBV7-2 and TRBJ2-2, with 11 nucleotides matching TRBD1. Germline V gene data show CDR1 as SGHTA and CDR2 as FQGNSA. The CDR3 is made up of 21 amino acids. J gave up 3 bases and V 0 bases, and 15 bases lay outside the gene matches. This CDR3 is CASSLALRTGGFSPYTGELFF. The CDR3 nucleotides read TGTGCCAGCAGCTTAGCCCTAAGGACAGGGGGCTTTTCCCCTTACACCGGGGAGCTGTTTTTT.